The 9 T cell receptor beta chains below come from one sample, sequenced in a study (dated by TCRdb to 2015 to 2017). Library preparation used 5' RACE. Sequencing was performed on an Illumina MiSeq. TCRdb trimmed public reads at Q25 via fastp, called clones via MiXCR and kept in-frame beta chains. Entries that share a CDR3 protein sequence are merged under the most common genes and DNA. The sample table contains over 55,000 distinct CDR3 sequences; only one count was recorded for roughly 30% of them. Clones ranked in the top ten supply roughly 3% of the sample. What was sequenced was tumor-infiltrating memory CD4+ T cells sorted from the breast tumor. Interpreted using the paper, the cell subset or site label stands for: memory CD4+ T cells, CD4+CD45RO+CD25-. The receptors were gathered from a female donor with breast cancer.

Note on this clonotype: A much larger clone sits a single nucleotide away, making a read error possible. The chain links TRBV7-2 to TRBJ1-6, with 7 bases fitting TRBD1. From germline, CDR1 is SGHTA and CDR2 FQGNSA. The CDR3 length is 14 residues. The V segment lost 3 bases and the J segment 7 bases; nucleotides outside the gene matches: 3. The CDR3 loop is CASSFGTDNSPLHF. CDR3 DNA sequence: TGTGCCAGCAGCTTCGGGACAGACAATTCACCCCTCCACTTT.

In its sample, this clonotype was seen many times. Written as DNA, the CDR3 is TGTGCCAGCACCCGTAGCATGAGGGGGGTCACAGATACGCAGTATTTT. Its protein product is CASTRSMRGVTDTQYF. The rearrangement uses TRBV5-6 and TRBJ2-3; D may correspond to TRBD1 or TRBD2 (6 bases each). CDR1 SGHDT and CDR2 YYEEEE come from the germline V gene. The ends were cut back, 6 bases at V and 2 bases at J, with 19 bases in the middle. This CDR3 spans 16 amino acids. The full variable domain, completed using reference TRBV5-6 and TRBJ2-3, is DAGVTQSPTHLIKTRGQQVTLRCSPKSGHDTVSWYQQALGQGPQFIFQYYEEEERQRGNFPDRFSGHQFPNYSSELNVNALLLGDSALYLCASTRSMRGVTDTQYFGPGTRLTVL.

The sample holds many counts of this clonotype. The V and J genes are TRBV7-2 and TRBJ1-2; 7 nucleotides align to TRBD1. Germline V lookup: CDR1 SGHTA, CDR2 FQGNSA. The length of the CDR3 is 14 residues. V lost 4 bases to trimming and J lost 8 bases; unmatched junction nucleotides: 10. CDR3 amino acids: CASSSTGDSRGYTF. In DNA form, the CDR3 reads TGTGCCAGCAGCTCTACAGGGGACTCGAGGGGCTACACCTTC.

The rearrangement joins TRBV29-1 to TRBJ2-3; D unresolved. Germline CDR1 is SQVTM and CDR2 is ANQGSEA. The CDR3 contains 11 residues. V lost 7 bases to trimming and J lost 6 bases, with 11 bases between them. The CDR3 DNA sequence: TGCAGCGGCGGTATGAGGGATACGCAGTATTTT. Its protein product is CSGGMRDTQYF.

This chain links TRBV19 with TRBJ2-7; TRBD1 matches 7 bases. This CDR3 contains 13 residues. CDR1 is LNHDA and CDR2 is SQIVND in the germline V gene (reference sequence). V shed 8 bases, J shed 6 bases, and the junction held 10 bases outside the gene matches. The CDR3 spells CASSYQGVGEQYF. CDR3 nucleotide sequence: TGTGCCAGTTCGTACCAGGGGGTAGGCGAGCAGTACTTC.

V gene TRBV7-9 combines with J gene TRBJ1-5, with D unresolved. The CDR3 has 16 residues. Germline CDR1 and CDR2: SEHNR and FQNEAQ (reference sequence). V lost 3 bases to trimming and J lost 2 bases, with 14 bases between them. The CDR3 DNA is TGTGCCAGCAGCTTCCAGGACCCGAGGGGCAATCAGCCCCAGCATTTT. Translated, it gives CASSFQDPRGNQPQHF.

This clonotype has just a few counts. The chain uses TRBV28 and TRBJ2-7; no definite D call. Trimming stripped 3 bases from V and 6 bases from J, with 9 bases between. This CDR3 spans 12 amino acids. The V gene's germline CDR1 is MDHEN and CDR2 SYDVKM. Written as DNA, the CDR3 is TGTGCCAGCAGTTTCTTCGTGGCCGAGCAGTACTTC. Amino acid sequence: CASSFFVAEQYF.

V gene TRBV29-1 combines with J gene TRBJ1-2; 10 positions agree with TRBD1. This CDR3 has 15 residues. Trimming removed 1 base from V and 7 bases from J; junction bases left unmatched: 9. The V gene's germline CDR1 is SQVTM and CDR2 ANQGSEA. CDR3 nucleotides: TGCAGCGTTGAAGTACTTGGGGACAGGGGAGGTGGCTACACCTTC. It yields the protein CSVEVLGDRGGGYTF.

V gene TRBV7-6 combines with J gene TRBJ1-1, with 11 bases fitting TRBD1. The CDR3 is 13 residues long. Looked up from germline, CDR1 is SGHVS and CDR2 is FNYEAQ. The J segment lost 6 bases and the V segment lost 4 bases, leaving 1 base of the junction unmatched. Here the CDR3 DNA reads TGTGCCAGCAGCTGGGACAGGGGGGCTGAAGCTTTCTTT. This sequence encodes CASSWDRGAEAFF.